These 13 T cell receptor beta chains were all obtained from the same sample, sequenced in a study of blood T cell repertoires in COVID-19. Sequencing used immunoSEQ multiplex PCR; TCRdb keeps in-frame clones, though not all of them. The sample has approximately 200,000 clones, approximately 90% seen once. What was sequenced was PBMCs or T cells enriched from blood (not recorded which). Every receptor here comes from a woman aged 30 to 39 who had recovered from COVID-19.

This rearrangement joins TRBV9 to TRBJ2-3, with TRBD2 matching 7 bases. Germline trimming cut 0 bases from V and 0 bases from J; bases unmatched to any gene: 10. Germline assignment: CDR1 SGDLS and CDR2 YYNGEE. The CDR3 extends over 18 amino acids. The CDR3 DNA reads TGTGCCAGCAGCGTAGAAGGGGACTACCGGAGGAGCACAGATACGCAGTATTTT. As protein: CASSVEGDYRRSTDTQYF.

This chain joins TRBV2 and TRBJ1-4, with 8 bases identical to TRBD1. The CDR3 loop spans 14 amino acids. Germline CDR1 reads SNHLY; CDR2 reads FYNNEI. Trimming took 6 bases from V and 4 from J; bases not matched to a gene: 4. The CDR3 DNA sequence: TGTGCCAGCAGGAGAACAGGGGGTAATGAAAAACTGTTTTTT. This sequence encodes CASRRTGGNEKLFF.

This chain uses TRBV29-1 with TRBJ2-7; the D gene is possibly TRBD1 (6 bases). Trimming cost V 4 bases and J 4 bases, with 11 bases left between them. Germline V CDR1 and CDR2: SQVTM, ANQGSEA. The length of the CDR3 is 12 residues. As DNA, the CDR3 is TGCAGCGTTGTAACAGGGTCATACGAGCAGTACTTC. It encodes CSVVTGSYEQYF.

This sequence joins TRBV10-1 and TRBJ2-7; 10 nucleotides line up with TRBD1. This CDR3 is built from 15 residues. V gave up 6 bases and J gave up 3 bases; unmatched junction bases: 8. CDR1 and CDR2 (germline): WNHNN, SYGVQD (reference sequence). CDR3 in DNA: TGCGCCAGCAGACATGGACAGGGGGGAGACTACGAGCAGTACTTC. Translating it yields CASRHGQGGDYEQYF.

The chain links TRBV3-1 (or the pseudogene TRBV3-2) to TRBJ2-1; 9 bases agree with TRBD2. The V gene's germline CDR1 is LGHDT and CDR2 YNNKEL (reference sequence). The junction had 10 bases not matched to a gene; V was cut back by 4 bases and J by 6 bases. The CDR3 runs 16 residues. This CDR3 reads CASSPPPSGGFNEQFF. CDR3 DNA: TGTGCCAGCAGCCCACCCCCCAGCGGGGGGTTCAATGAGCAGTTCTTC.

The genes are TRBV7-6 and TRBJ2-1; tentatively, D is TRBD1 (6 bases). V was cut by 4 bases and J by 8 bases, with 9 bases left in between. There are 12 residues in the CDR3. Germline-derived CDR1 and CDR2 are SGHVS and FNYEAQ. This chain's CDR3 is CASSWKGDEQFF. The CDR3 nucleotides read TGTGCCAGCAGCTGGAAGGGGGATGAGCAGTTCTTC.

The chain uses TRBV27 and TRBJ2-6; 10 nucleotides agree with TRBD1. Germline loops: CDR1 MNHEY, CDR2 SMNVEV (reference sequence). The CDR3 loop spans 19 amino acids. Losses at the gene ends were 5 bases for V and 3 bases for J; bases not matched to a gene: 13. Here the CDR3 DNA reads TGTGCCAGCAGTCCCAACTCCGGGACAGGGGACGGTGGGGCCAACGTCCTGACTTTC. Translated, it gives CASSPNSGTGDGGANVLTF.

This chain connects TRBV6-5 to TRBJ2-3; D is ambiguous. The CDR3 totals 13 residues. The V gene lost 2 bases and the J gene lost 2 bases, with 5 bases spanning the gap. In germline, CDR1 is MNHEY, CDR2 SVGAGI. CDR3 DNA sequence: TGTGCCAGCAGTTACGACACCACAGATACGCAGTATTTT. Translating gives CASSYDTTDTQYF.

This chain uses TRBV4-1 with TRBJ1-4; 7 bases are a match to TRBD1. The germline V gene has CDR1 MGHRA and CDR2 YSYEKL. This CDR3 has 15 residues. V was pared by 3 bases and J by 4 bases, with 5 bases of the junction left unmatched. The CDR3 spells CASSQEQGINEKLFF. In DNA form, the CDR3 reads TGCGCCAGCAGCCAGGAACAGGGGATTAATGAAAAACTGTTTTTT.

This clone appeared once. The chain recombines TRBV6-5 with TRBJ1-6, with D possibly matching TRBD1 (5 bases). V lost 10 bases and J 5 bases, leaving 12 bases between the germline ends. This CDR3 has 13 amino acids. Per germline, CDR1 MNHEY and CDR2 SVGAGI. The CDR3 reads CATYRSNNSPLHF. The DNA of the CDR3 is TGTGCCACTTACAGGTCAAATAATTCACCCCTCCACTTT.

The chain couples TRBV11-3 to TRBJ2-1, with 9 bases lining up with TRBD2. CDR1 is SGHNT, CDR2 YENEEA, per germline. CDR3 length equals 14 residues. J lost 8 bases, V lost 6 bases, and 8 bases had no gene match. The CDR3 region has the DNA TGTGCCAGCAGAGCGGGAGGTCTATTGCATGAGCAGTTCTTC. Translation: CASRAGGLLHEQFF.

The gene calls are TRBV11-2 and TRBJ1-2; TRBD1 agrees at 9 bases. CDR3 length: 19 residues. J was trimmed by 6 bases and V by 1 base; bases with no gene match: 18. CDR1 SGHAT and CDR2 FQNNGV come from the germline V gene. The CDR3 spells CASSLGGIVGDRDDDGYTF. The CDR3 coding sequence is TGTGCCAGCAGCTTAGGGGGGATTGTAGGGGACAGGGACGACGATGGCTACACCTTC.

This clone was detected only a few times. V gene TRBV14 combines with J gene TRBJ1-1; D ambiguous. V was cut by 4 bases and J by 12 bases, with 18 bases left in between. Per germline, CDR1 SGHDN and CDR2 FVKESK. The CDR3 runs to 13 residues. The CDR3 loop reads CASSPRLEGWSFF. Written as DNA, the CDR3 is TGTGCCAGCAGCCCACGGCTTGAGGGATGGTCTTTCTTT.